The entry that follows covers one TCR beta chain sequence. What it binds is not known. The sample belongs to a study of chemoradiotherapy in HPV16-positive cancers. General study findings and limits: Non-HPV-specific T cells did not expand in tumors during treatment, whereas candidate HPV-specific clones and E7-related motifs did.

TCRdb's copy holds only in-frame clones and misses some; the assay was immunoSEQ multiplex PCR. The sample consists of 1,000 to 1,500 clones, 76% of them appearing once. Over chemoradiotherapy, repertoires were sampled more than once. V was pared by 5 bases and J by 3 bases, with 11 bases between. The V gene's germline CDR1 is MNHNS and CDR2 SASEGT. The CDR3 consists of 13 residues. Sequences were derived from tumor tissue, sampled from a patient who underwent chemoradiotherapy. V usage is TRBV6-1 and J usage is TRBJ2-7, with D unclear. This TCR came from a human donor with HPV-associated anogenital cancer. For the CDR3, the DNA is TGTGCCAGCAGTCGATCGGCCGACTACGAGCAGTACTTC. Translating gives CASSRSADYEQYF.